This is a list of T cell receptor beta chains from one sample in a study of vaccination and CD4 T cells after COVID-19. No antigen has been identified for these receptors. MiXCR, applied by TCRdb to the PCR reads, yields one record per CDR3 protein. The sample includes 20,000 to 25,000 distinct CDR3 sequences, about two fifths of them seen just once. The sequencing sample was made of CD4+ T cells from blood, cultured in vitro. The source is a human donor who had recovered from COVID-19. CDR3s include the opening cysteine and the closing phenylalanine or tryptophan. The D gene is left open where the match is weak. Only some rows state a clone size, as once, few, many or a class for expanded clones.

cdr3_length clone_size j_call d_call v_call cdr3_aa cdr3_nt
13 - TRBJ2-5 - TRBV19 CASSRAYQETQYF TGTGCCAGTAGTAGGGCATACCAAGAGACCCAGTACTTC
13 few TRBJ1-1 - TRBV19 CASSKQGNTEAFF TGTGCCAGTAGTAAACAGGGGAACACTGAAGCTTTCTTT
14 - TRBJ1-5 - TRBV28 CASSTGFQVQPQHF TGTGCCAGCAGTACAGGGTTTCAGGTGCAGCCCCAGCATTTT
17 - TRBJ2-3 - TRBV7-8 CASSLGARPRAGDTQYF TGTGCCAGCAGCTTAGGCGCCAGGCCACGGGCAGGGGATACGCAGTATTTT
15 - TRBJ2-2 TRBD2 TRBV19 CASRRGSQPTGELFF TGTGCCAGTAGGCGGGGGAGCCAACCAACCGGGGAGCTGTTTTTT
17 - TRBJ2-7 TRBD1 TRBV7-2 CASSLGAPGTGVYEQYF TGTGCCAGCAGCTTAGGTGCCCCCGGGACAGGAGTTTACGAGCAGTACTTC
14 few TRBJ2-7 - TRBV11-2 CASSFSATPYEQYF TGTGCCAGCAGCTTCTCGGCTACACCCTACGAGCAGTACTTC
15 few TRBJ2-3 TRBD2 TRBV27 CASGSVTSGAYTQYF TGTGCCAGTGGTAGTGTGACTAGCGGGGCATATACGCAGTATTTT
15 - TRBJ1-5 - TRBV6-5 CASSYSGQGKQPQHF TGTGCCAGCAGTTACTCAGGGCAGGGCAAGCAGCCCCAGCATTTT
14 few TRBJ1-6 - TRBV6-2/TRBV6-3 CASSYLGYYPPLHF TGTGCCAGCAGTTACCTAGGTTATTATCCACCCCTCCACTTT
18 - TRBJ1-5 - TRBV11-2 CASSLGDGGGLWNQPQHF TGTGCCAGCAGCTTAGGGGACGGGGGCGGATTATGGAATCAGCCCCAGCATTTT
15 - TRBJ2-2 - TRBV7-3 CASSLTGSNTGELFF TGTGCCAGCAGCTTAACTGGATCGAACACCGGGGAGCTGTTTTTT
15 - TRBJ2-5 - TRBV6-5 CASSSTVERQETQYF TGTGCCAGCAGTTCCACGGTAGAGCGACAAGAGACCCAGTACTTC
15 few TRBJ2-3 TRBD2 TRBV5-1 CASSFGGAPTDTQYF TGCGCCAGCAGCTTCGGGGGGGCGCCCACAGATACGCAGTATTTT
17 - TRBJ2-3 TRBD2 TRBV7-3 CASSSAGLAGGPDTQYF TGTGCCAGCAGCTCCGCCGGGCTAGCGGGGGGGCCAGATACGCAGTATTTT
13 few TRBJ1-1 - TRBV20-1 CSAHKGFPTEAFF TGCAGTGCTCACAAAGGGTTCCCCACTGAAGCTTTCTTT
14 - TRBJ1-1 TRBD1 TRBV19 CASSGQGARSEAFF TGTGCCAGTAGTGGTCAGGGGGCGCGATCTGAAGCTTTCTTT
14 few TRBJ2-7 - TRBV6-1 CASDYQPGTGKAYF TGTGCCAGCGACTACCAGCCCGGGACGGGTAAGGCGTACTTC
17 few TRBJ2-6 - TRBV6-5 CASSYRGEGSGANVLTF TGTGCCAGCAGTTACCGGGGCGAGGGGTCCGGGGCCAACGTCCTGACTTTC
13 - TRBJ2-7 - TRBV29-1 CSVGAGHIYEQYF TGCAGCGTTGGGGCGGGACACATCTACGAGCAGTACTTC
16 few TRBJ2-2 - TRBV6-1 CASRKGVSSDTGELFF TGTGCCAGCAGAAAGGGGGTCAGCTCGGACACCGGGGAGCTGTTTTTT
12 few TRBJ1-6 - TRBV7-2 CASSVSNSPLHF TGTGCCAGCAGCGTCAGTAATTCACCCCTCCACTTT
16 few TRBJ1-5 - TRBV19 CASSPLTVGGNQPQHF TGTGCCAGTAGTCCCCTGACAGTGGGAGGCAATCAGCCCCAGCATTTT
15 - TRBJ2-2 - TRBV21-1 CASSIWGGHTGELFF TGTGCCAGCAGCATTTGGGGGGGGCACACCGGGGAGCTGTTTTTT
15 medium-sized TRBJ2-5 - TRBV28 CASSTPRSVWETQYF TGTGCCAGCAGTACTCCCCGGTCGGTTTGGGAGACCCAGTACTTC
12 few TRBJ1-2 TRBD1 TRBV15 CATRGTGRYYTF TGTGCCACCCGGGGGACAGGGAGGTACTACACCTTC
12 - TRBJ2-7 - TRBV5-4 CASSLDYYEQYF TGTGCCAGCAGCTTGGATTACTACGAGCAGTACTTC
15 - TRBJ1-1 TRBD1 TRBV7-8 CASSPATGIPTEAFF TGTGCCAGCAGCCCCGCGACAGGGATTCCCACTGAAGCTTTCTTT
13 few TRBJ2-7 - TRBV7-9 CASSSQGNYEQYF TGTGCCAGCAGCTCGCAGGGGAACTACGAGCAGTACTTC
17 few TRBJ2-1 TRBD2 TRBV7-9 CASSPKGLAEGTGEQFF TGTGCCAGCAGCCCCAAGGGACTAGCGGAGGGCACGGGCGAGCAGTTCTTC
14 - TRBJ1-1 - TRBV15 CATSETGQNTEAFF TGTGCCACCAGCGAGACAGGCCAGAACACTGAAGCTTTCTTT
18 - TRBJ2-4 - TRBV6-2/TRBV6-3 CASSLLGQGTLAKNIQYF TGTGCCAGCAGCTTACTGGGGCAGGGGACCCTAGCCAAAAACATTCAGTACTTC
14 few TRBJ1-1 - TRBV19 CASSIDSWYTEAFF TGTGCCAGTAGTATTGACAGCTGGTACACTGAAGCTTTCTTT
14 few TRBJ1-2 - TRBV15 CATSRDRGDYGYTF TGTGCCACCAGCAGAGATCGGGGGGACTATGGCTACACCTTC
14 - TRBJ2-1 - TRBV7-9 CASSFPREWDEQFF TGTGCCAGCAGCTTCCCCCGGGAGTGGGATGAGCAGTTCTTC
15 - TRBJ1-1 - TRBV5-1 CASSLVMGYDTEAFF TGCGCCAGCAGCTTGGTAATGGGGTATGACACTGAAGCTTTCTTT
16 few TRBJ2-1 - TRBV7-8 CASSLAFKTSYNEQFF TGTGCCAGCAGCTTAGCCTTCAAGACTAGCTACAATGAGCAGTTCTTC
15 - TRBJ1-5 - TRBV6-1 CASSEFGGYNQPQHF TGTGCCAGCAGTGAATTTGGAGGCTACAATCAGCCCCAGCATTTT
14 few TRBJ2-7 - TRBV6-2/TRBV6-3 CASSSPGRAPEQYF TGTGCCAGCAGTTCCCCGGGAAGGGCCCCCGAGCAGTACTTC
15 - TRBJ2-5 - TRBV19 CASSIWGPGEETQYF TGTGCCAGTAGTATATGGGGGCCCGGAGAAGAGACCCAGTACTTC
13 - TRBJ2-7 - TRBV15 CATSRDGGYEQYF TGTGCCACCAGCAGAGATGGGGGTTACGAGCAGTACTTC
15 - TRBJ2-2 TRBD2 TRBV5-1 CASSSTSGSAGELFF TGCGCCAGCAGCAGTACTAGCGGGAGTGCCGGGGAGCTGTTTTTT
20 few TRBJ2-1 TRBD2 TRBV20-1 CSARAPRTSGGTISHNEQFF TGCAGTGCTAGAGCTCCCCGGACTAGCGGGGGTACAATATCTCACAATGAGCAGTTCTTC
17 few TRBJ1-6 TRBD1 TRBV12-3/TRBV12-4 CASSIAGTGLNNSPLHF TGTGCCAGCAGTATTGCCGGGACAGGGTTGAATAATTCACCCCTCCACTTT
16 - TRBJ2-7 TRBD1 TRBV7-9 CASSLSGGRGSYEQYF TGTGCCAGCAGCTTGTCAGGGGGCAGGGGCTCCTACGAGCAGTACTTC